This TCR beta chain was captured by sequencing in a study of blood T cell repertoires in COVID-19. The overall study: The United States, Italy and Spain supplied acute and convalescent COVID-19 samples. T cells, B-cell-depleted T cells, or PBMCs provided the cDNA or gDNA that served as material.

With 2 bases clipped from V and 5 bases from J, the junction kept 7 bases outside the gene matches. Germline V lookup: CDR1 SGHRS, CDR2 YFSETQ. The CDR3 is 15 residues long. Per the authors' pipeline: Estimates of nucleated cell counts were drawn from the amplification of reference gene primers. Repertoires were generated with immunoSEQ multiplex PCR, while TCRdb's copy carries only in-frame clones and drops some. That table supplies the V and J calls and clone size; D and trimming were determined from the DNA. The sample lists 85,000 to 130,000 clones; around 90% were seen once. The clonotype originates from a man in his 70s with acute or convalescent COVID-19. The chain employs TRBV5-1 and TRBJ2-5, with 9 bases identical to TRBD2. Sequencing input: peripheral blood. The CDR3 DNA sequence: TGCGCCAGCAGCTTCGCAGGACTAGCGCAGGAGACCCAGTACTTC. Translating gives CASSFAGLAQETQYF.